The clone carrying this T cell receptor beta chain appeared a few times. The data originate from a study of blood T cell repertoires in COVID-19. Across the study: Samples of COVID-19 (acute and convalescent) were obtained from the United States, Italy and Spain. The analysed material was cDNA or gDNA that came from T cells, B-cell-depleted T cells, or PBMCs.

Per the authors' pipeline: Amplification of reference gene primers provided the estimated nucleated cell counts. Libraries were prepared by immunoSEQ multiplex PCR; TCRdb keeps only in-frame clonotypes and omits some of them. That table is the source of V, J and clone size, and D and trimming were worked out from the DNA. This table holds around 140,000 clones, 81% found once. This clonotype was sampled from a woman aged 55-69 years with active or convalescent COVID-19. Sequences were obtained from peripheral blood.

CDR3 region: CASAQAKLQPQHF. The CDR3 DNA reads as TGTGCCAGTGCCCAGGCCAAATTACAGCCCCAGCATTTT. The chain couples TRBV19 to TRBJ1-5; D not resolved. Germline V CDR1 and CDR2: LNHDA, SQIVND (reference sequence). This CDR3 comprises 13 residues. Trimming shortened V by 8 bases and J by 7 bases, and 15 bases separated the two germline ends. The whole variable domain, filled in from reference TRBV19 and TRBJ1-5, reads DGGITQSPKYLFRKEGQNVTLSCEQNLNHDAMYWYRQDPGQGLRLIYYSQIVNDFQKGDIAEGYSVSREKKESFPLTVTSAQKNPTAFYLCASAQAKLQPQHFGDGTRLSIL.